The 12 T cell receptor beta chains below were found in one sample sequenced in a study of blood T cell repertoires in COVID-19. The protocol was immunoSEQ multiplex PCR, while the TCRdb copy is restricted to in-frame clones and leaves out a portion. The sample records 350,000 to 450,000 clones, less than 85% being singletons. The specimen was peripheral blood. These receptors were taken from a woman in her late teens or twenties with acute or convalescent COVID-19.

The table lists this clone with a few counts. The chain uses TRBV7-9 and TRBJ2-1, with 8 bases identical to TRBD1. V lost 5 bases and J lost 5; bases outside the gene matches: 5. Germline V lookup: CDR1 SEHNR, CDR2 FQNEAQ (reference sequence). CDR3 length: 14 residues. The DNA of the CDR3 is TGTGCCAGCAGCCCGGTCAGGGGGCACAATGAGCAGTTCTTC. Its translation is CASSPVRGHNEQFF.

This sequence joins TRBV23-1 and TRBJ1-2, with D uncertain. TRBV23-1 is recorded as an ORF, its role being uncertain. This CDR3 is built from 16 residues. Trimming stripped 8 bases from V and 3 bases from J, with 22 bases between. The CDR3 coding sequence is TGCGCCAGCGGGTCCGGGAGCCAACTACCGCACTATGGCTACACCTTC. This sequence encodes CASGSGSQLPHYGYTF.

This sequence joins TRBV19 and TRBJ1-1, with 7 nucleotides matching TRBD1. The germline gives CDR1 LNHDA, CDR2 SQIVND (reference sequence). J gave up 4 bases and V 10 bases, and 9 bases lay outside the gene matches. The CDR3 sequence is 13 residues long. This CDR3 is CATSQGMGTEAFF. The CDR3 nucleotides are TGTGCCACCTCACAGGGGATGGGCACTGAAGCTTTCTTT.

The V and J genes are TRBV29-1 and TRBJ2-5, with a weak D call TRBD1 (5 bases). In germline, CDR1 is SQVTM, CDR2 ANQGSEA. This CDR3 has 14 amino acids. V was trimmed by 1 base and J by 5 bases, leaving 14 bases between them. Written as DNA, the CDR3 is TGCAGCGTTGAAGGGGCCAGGGTCACGGAGACCCAGTACTTC. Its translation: CSVEGARVTETQYF.

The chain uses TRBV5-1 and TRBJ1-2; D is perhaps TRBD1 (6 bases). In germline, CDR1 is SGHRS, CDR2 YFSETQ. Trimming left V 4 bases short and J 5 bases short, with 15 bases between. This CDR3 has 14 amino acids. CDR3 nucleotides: TGCGCCAGCAGCCCCCGGACAGATGGATATGGCTACACCTTC. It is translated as CASSPRTDGYGYTF.

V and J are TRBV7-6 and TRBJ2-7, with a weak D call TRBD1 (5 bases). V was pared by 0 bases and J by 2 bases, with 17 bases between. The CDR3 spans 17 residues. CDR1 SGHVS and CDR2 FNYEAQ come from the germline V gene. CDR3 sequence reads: CASSLANPQGGPYEQYF. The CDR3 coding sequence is TGTGCCAGCAGCTTAGCAAACCCCCAGGGCGGCCCCTACGAGCAGTACTTC.

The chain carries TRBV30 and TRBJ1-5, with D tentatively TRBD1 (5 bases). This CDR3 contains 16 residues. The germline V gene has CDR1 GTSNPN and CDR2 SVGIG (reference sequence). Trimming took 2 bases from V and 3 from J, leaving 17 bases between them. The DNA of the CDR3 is TGTGCCTGGAGTTTTAGTGGAGGGGATTACAATCAGCCCCAGCATTTT. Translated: CAWSFSGGDYNQPQHF.

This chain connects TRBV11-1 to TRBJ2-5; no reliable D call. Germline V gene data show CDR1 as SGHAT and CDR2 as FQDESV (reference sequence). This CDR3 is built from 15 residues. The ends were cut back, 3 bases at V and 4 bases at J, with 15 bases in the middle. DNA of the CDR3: TGTGCCAGCAGCTTTATGAAATCCGGTGGAGAGACCCAGTACTTC. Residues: CASSFMKSGGETQYF.

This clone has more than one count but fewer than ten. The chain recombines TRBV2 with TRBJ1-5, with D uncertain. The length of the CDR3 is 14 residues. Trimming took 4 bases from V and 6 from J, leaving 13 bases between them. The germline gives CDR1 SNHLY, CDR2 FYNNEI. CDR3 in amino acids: CASSVGGPSQPQHF. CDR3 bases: TGTGCCAGCAGTGTAGGCGGGCCGAGTCAGCCCCAGCATTTT. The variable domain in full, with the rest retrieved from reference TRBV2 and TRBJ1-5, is EPEVTQTPSHQVTQMGQEVILRCVPISNHLYFYWYRQILGQKVEFLVSFYNNEISEKSEIFDDQFSVERPDGSNFTLKIRSTKLEDSAMYFCASSVGGPSQPQHFGDGTRLSIL.

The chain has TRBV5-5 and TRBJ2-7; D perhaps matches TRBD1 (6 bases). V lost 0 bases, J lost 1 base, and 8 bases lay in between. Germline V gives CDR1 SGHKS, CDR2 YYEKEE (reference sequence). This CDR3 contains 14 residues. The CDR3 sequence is CASSLEDRSYEQYF. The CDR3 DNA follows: TGTGCCAGCAGCTTGGAGGACAGATCCTACGAGCAGTACTTC.

DNA of the CDR3: TGTGCCAGCAGCTTAGGGTCAACTAACTATGGCTACACCTTC. Translating gives CASSLGSTNYGYTF. The genes are TRBV13 and TRBJ1-2, with unresolved D. The CDR3 extends over 14 amino acids. Trimming cost V 0 bases and J 0 bases, with 5 bases left between them. The germline V gene has CDR1 PRHDT and CDR2 FYEKMQ (reference sequence).

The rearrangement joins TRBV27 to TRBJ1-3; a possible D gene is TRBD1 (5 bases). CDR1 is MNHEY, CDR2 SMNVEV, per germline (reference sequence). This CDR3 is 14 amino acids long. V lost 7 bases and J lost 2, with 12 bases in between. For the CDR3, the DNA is TGTGCCAGCACCGACGGAGGGGCTGGAAACACCATATATTTT. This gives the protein CASTDGGAGNTIYF.